This TCR beta chain comes out of a study of T cells in Graves' hyperthyroidism and ophthalmopathy. Turning to the study itself: The blood sample was taken at first diagnosis, before treatment began.

This clonotype was seen just once. A read error may produce the germline difference seen at one junction end. The CDR3 totals 14 residues. CDR1 and CDR2 from the germline V gene are LNHDA and SQIVND (reference sequence). The TCR beta CDR3 regions underwent amplification using RNA transcripts as the source. The HTBI primer set drove a first-round RT-PCR of the TCR CDR3. TCRdb used MiXCR to reprocess the multiplex PCR reads, holding one entry per CDR3 protein. The profile shows around 720,000 distinct CDR3 sequences, about 35% of them singletons. The source material was blood. The sequence came from a woman aged 40 to 50 with Graves' hyperthyroidism. The rearrangement uses TRBV19 and TRBJ1-2; 9 positions match TRBD1. CDR3 bases: TGTGCCAGTAGCCCGGGACAGGGCAACTATGGCCACACCTTC. This encodes CASSPGQGNYGHTF.